A single sample gave rise to the 26 T cell receptor beta chains below, sequenced in a study of neurological immune-mediated disorders. A single record per CDR3 protein comes from TCRdb applying MiXCR to the 5' RACE reads. The repertoire consists of tens of thousands of distinct CDR3 sequences, with roughly 5.5% occurring once and the leading ten covering around 7%. Material for sequencing was PBMCs. The receptors come from a man aged 18 to 30 with multiple sclerosis.

This clonotype was observed many times. This chain connects TRBV20-1 to TRBJ1-1; D gene ambiguous. V was shortened by 0 bases and J by 1 base, with 12 bases between the two germline ends. Germline CDR1 DFQATT, CDR2 SNEGSKA (reference sequence). This CDR3 has 15 residues. The DNA for the CDR3 is TGCAGTGCTAGAGATGGCCGTAGACAGAACACTGAAGCTTTCTTT. Its translation is CSARDGRRQNTEAFF.

This clonotype has ten or more counts. This chain joins TRBV5-5 and TRBJ1-1; no clear D. Trimming cost V 0 bases and J 3 bases, with 9 bases left between them. The CDR3 runs 14 residues. The germline CDR1 and CDR2 sequences are SGHKS and YYEKEE (reference sequence). The CDR3 protein is CASSLGNGYTEAFF. DNA for the CDR3: TGTGCCAGCAGCTTGGGGAACGGCTACACTGAAGCTTTCTTT.

This clonotype was counted at least ten times. V gene TRBV7-9 combines with J gene TRBJ2-1; 9 bases align to TRBD2. Trimming took 2 bases from V and 15 from J; bases not matched to a gene: 14. Germline V lookup: CDR1 SEHNR, CDR2 FQNEAQ (reference sequence). CDR3 length equals 15 residues. The CDR3 is CASSLSAGGRTSWFF. DNA of the CDR3: TGTGCCAGCAGCTTATCTGCGGGGGGGAGAACCAGTTGGTTCTTC.

This clonotype has at least ten counts. The chain is built from TRBV10-3 and TRBJ1-6; D remains unclear. V lost 9 bases and J lost 3, with 15 bases in between. Germline loops: CDR1 ENHRY, CDR2 SYGVKD. There are 15 residues in the CDR3. The CDR3 sequence: CAIGGVEYYNSPLHF. The DNA for the CDR3 is TGTGCCATAGGTGGGGTGGAATACTATAATTCACCCCTCCACTTT.

In regard to this clonotype: Relative to the germline gene, one junction end is altered; a read error may explain this. The gene calls are TRBV7-8 and TRBJ2-1; D ambiguous. The CDR3 extends over 14 amino acids. The germline gives CDR1 SGHVS, CDR2 FQNEAQ. Here the CDR3 DNA reads TGTGTCAGCAGCTTAGGACCGGATCGGGATGAGCAGTTCTTC. Amino acid sequence: CVSSLGPDRDEQFF. The full variable domain, with the rest looked up from reference TRBV7-8 and TRBJ2-1, is GAGVSQSPRYKVAKRGQDVALRCDPISGHVSLFWYQQALGQGPEFLTYFQNEAQLDKSGLPSDRFFAERPEGSVSTLKIQRTQQEDSAVYLCVSSLGPDRDEQFFGPGTRLTVL.

This clonotype was picked up many times. The rearrangement joins TRBV10-1 to TRBJ1-1; TRBD1 might be the D (6 bases). Between the trimmed V and J ends, which lost 10 bases and 0 bases, there was a span of 9 bases. Germline V gene sequence: CDR1 WNHNN, CDR2 SYGVQD (reference sequence). This CDR3 spans 12 amino acids. The CDR3, as DNA: TGCGCCAACAGGGAGATGAACACTGAAGCTTTCTTT. The encoded protein is CANREMNTEAFF.

This chain connects TRBV7-9 to TRBJ1-1; TRBD1 matches at 8 bases. CDR1 is SEHNR and CDR2 is FQNEAQ in the germline V gene (reference sequence). V lost 0 bases and J lost 4; bases outside the gene matches: 4. This CDR3 contains 15 residues. CDR3 region: CASSLARDRGTEAFF. The DNA of the CDR3 is TGTGCCAGCAGCTTAGCGCGAGACAGGGGCACTGAAGCTTTCTTT.

This clonotype occurred many times. This chain uses TRBV7-3 with TRBJ2-7; D not certain. CDR1 and CDR2 from the germline V gene are SGHTA and FQGTGA. The CDR3 loop spans 12 amino acids. V was trimmed by 6 bases and J by 0 bases, leaving 6 bases between them. The CDR3 nucleotides are TGTGCCAGCAGTCCGAACTCCTACGAGCAGTACTTC. It codes for CASSPNSYEQYF. The full variable domain, in which reference TRBV7-3 and TRBJ2-7 provide the parts outside the CDR3, is GAGVSQTPSNKVTEKGKYVELRCDPISGHTALYWYRQSLGQGPEFLIYFQGTGAADDSGLPNDRFFAVRPEGSVSTLKIQRTERGDSAVYLCASSPNSYEQYFGPGTRLTVT.

This clonotype was seen many times. The gene calls are TRBV9 and TRBJ1-3, with D uncertain. The CDR3 has 15 residues. Germline V gene sequence: CDR1 SGDLS, CDR2 YYNGEE. V was trimmed by 4 bases and J by 0 bases, leaving 11 bases between them. CDR3 sequence: CASSRSVLSGNTIYF. Here the CDR3 DNA reads TGTGCCAGCAGCCGCTCAGTCCTCTCTGGAAACACCATATATTTT.

At least ten counts were recorded for this clonotype. The rearrangement joins TRBV5-1 to TRBJ2-7, with 11 bases aligning to TRBD2. The CDR3 runs 15 residues. V lost 1 base to trimming and J lost 3 bases; unmatched junction nucleotides: 3. Germline V gives CDR1 SGHRS, CDR2 YFSETQ. The DNA of the CDR3 is TGCGCCAGCAGCTTGACTAGCGGGAGTTACTACGAGCAGTACTTC. This sequence encodes CASSLTSGSYYEQYF.

Regarding this clonotype: Sequence at one end of the junction differs from germline and may be a read error. V and J are TRBV7-8 and TRBJ1-6; D not certain. CDR1 is SGHVS and CDR2 is FQNEAQ in the germline V gene. The CDR3 covers 15 residues. CDR3 protein: CASSPQPGLDSPLNF. The CDR3 bases are TGTGCCAGCAGCCCACAACCGGGCTTAGATTCACCCCTCAACTTT. The variable domain in full, completed from reference TRBV7-8 and TRBJ1-6, reads GAGVSQSPRYKVAKRGQDVALRCDPISGHVSLFWYQQALGQGPEFLTYFQNEAQLDKSGLPSDRFFAERPEGSVSTLKIQRTQQEDSAVYLCASSPQPGLDSPLNFGNGTRLTVT.

This clonotype occurred a few times. This chain connects TRBV6-6 to TRBJ1-2, with D maybe TRBD1 (6 bases). Germline V gives CDR1 MNHNY, CDR2 SVGAGI (reference sequence). The CDR3 sequence is 14 residues long. V shed 11 bases and J shed 4 bases, with 20 bases lying between them. CDR3 sequence reads: CAVGRGKGGYGYTF. CDR3 in DNA: TGTGCCGTAGGGCGGGGAAAGGGGGGCTATGGCTACACCTTC.

This clonotype came up many times. The chain combines TRBV6-4 with TRBJ2-3; D possibly corresponds to TRBD2 (6 bases). CDR3 length: 13 amino acids. V was clipped by 5 bases and J by 0 bases, with 6 bases between them. Germline V gene data show CDR1 as MRHNA and CDR2 as SNTAGT. CDR3 residues: CASSSGSTDTQYF. The CDR3 DNA reads as TGTGCCAGCAGTAGCGGGAGCACAGATACGCAGTATTTT.

There are many counts of this clonotype. The J gene is TRBJ1-4, the V gene TRBV5-5; possibly TRBD1 for D (6 bases). Trimming removed 2 bases from V and 8 bases from J, with 13 bases in between. The CDR3 has 14 residues. Germline V lookup: CDR1 SGHKS, CDR2 YYEKEE (reference sequence). CDR3 loop: CASSFAGADEKLFF. The CDR3 bases are TGTGCCAGCAGCTTTGCGGGGGCTGACGAAAAACTGTTTTTT.

This clonotype was found many times. The chain carries TRBV6-1 and TRBJ2-2; the D is unclear. The germline V gene encodes CDR1 MNHNS and CDR2 SASEGT. Between the trimmed V and J ends, which lost 6 bases and 3 bases, there was a span of 14 bases. CDR3 length equals 15 residues. CDR3 residues: CASRTYTWDTGELFF. DNA for the CDR3: TGTGCCAGCAGGACATACACCTGGGACACCGGGGAGCTGTTTTTT.

There are many counts of this clonotype. The chain links TRBV7-9 to TRBJ1-2, with D uncertain. V gave up 3 bases and J gave up 5 bases, with 10 bases separating them. Germline V gives CDR1 SEHNR, CDR2 FQNEAQ (reference sequence). The CDR3 runs to 13 residues. The CDR3 DNA reads as TGTGCCAGCAGCTTTAGGGCAAGTTATGGCTACACCTTC. It is translated as CASSFRASYGYTF.

This clonotype was seen ten or more times. This rearrangement joins TRBV9 to TRBJ2-6, with D perhaps TRBD2 (6 bases). The CDR3 has 16 residues. Per germline, CDR1 SGDLS and CDR2 YYNGEE. Trimming cost V 0 bases and J 4 bases, with 11 bases left between them. The CDR3 region has the DNA TGTGCCAGCAGCGTAGGTGGAGGGGCCGGGGCCAACGTCCTGACTTTC. Residues: CASSVGGGAGANVLTF.

This clonotype was seen at least ten times. The chain uses TRBV20-1 and TRBJ2-1, with D possibly matching TRBD2 (7 bases). CDR1 is DFQATT, CDR2 SNEGSKA, per germline (reference sequence). V was cut by 4 bases and J by 1 base, with 17 bases left in between. This CDR3 has 16 amino acids. The CDR3 loop reads CSAIGLGGPSYNEQFF. The CDR3 DNA reads as TGCAGTGCTATCGGGCTCGGGGGGCCATCCTACAATGAGCAGTTCTTC.

Ten or more counts support this clonotype. The J gene is TRBJ2-7, the V gene TRBV5-5; D is uncertain. Trimming removed 0 bases at V and 0 bases at J, with 7 bases between. The CDR3 loop spans 14 amino acids. The germline CDR1 and CDR2 sequences are SGHKS and YYEKEE (reference sequence). The CDR3 here is CASSLVINSYEQYF. Here the CDR3 DNA reads TGTGCCAGCAGCTTGGTTATTAACTCCTACGAGCAGTACTTC.

This clonotype has a count of ten or more. This sequence joins TRBV20-1 and TRBJ1-2; unclear D gene. Trimming took 1 base from V and 4 from J, leaving 10 bases between them. The length of the CDR3 is 13 residues. Germline values: CDR1 DFQATT, CDR2 SNEGSKA (reference sequence). The CDR3 nucleotides read TGCAGTGCTAGAGTCCCGTTCGGCTATGGCTACACCTTC. Residues: CSARVPFGYGYTF.

Ten or more counts support this clonotype. This chain's CDR3 is CASTPWDSNQPQHF. The CDR3 DNA sequence: TGTGCCAGCACCCCCTGGGATAGCAATCAGCCCCAGCATTTT. The J gene is TRBJ1-5, the V gene TRBV7-2; D not certain. The CDR3 is 14 amino acids. Germline CDR1 SGHTA, CDR2 FQGNSA. V lost 7 bases and J 0 bases, leaving 10 bases between the germline ends.

This clonotype was observed a few times. V and J are TRBV5-1 and TRBJ2-7, with D hard to call. Per germline, CDR1 SGHRS and CDR2 YFSETQ. The CDR3 extends over 11 amino acids. V was clipped by 1 base and J by 5 bases, with 4 bases between them. For the CDR3, the DNA is TGCGCCAGCAGCTTGCAAAACGAGCAGTACTTC. Its translation is CASSLQNEQYF.

This clonotype was picked up many times. V gene TRBV7-2 combines with J gene TRBJ1-6; D perhaps matches TRBD1 (5 bases). The CDR3 contains 14 residues. The germline V gene has CDR1 SGHTA and CDR2 FQGNSA. With 1 base removed from V and 10 bases from J, the gap between germline ends came to 11 bases. CDR3 residues: CASSLGQPPSPLHF. CDR3 coding DNA: TGTGCCAGCAGCTTAGGACAGCCTCCGTCACCCCTCCACTTT.

This clonotype was recorded many times. The V gene is TRBV6-2 or TRBV6-3, the J gene TRBJ2-1, with D maybe TRBD2 (6 bases). The CDR3 spans 14 residues. CDR1 MNHEY and CDR2 SVGEGT come from the germline V gene. Trimming shortened V by 4 bases and J by 6 bases, and 13 bases separated the two germline ends. The CDR3 protein is CASSSRLVVNEQFF. CDR3 DNA sequence: TGTGCCAGCAGTTCCCGACTAGTTGTCAATGAGCAGTTCTTC.

This clonotype was seen repeatedly, ten times or more. The V call is TRBV20-1, the J call TRBJ2-2; no reliable D call. Germline-derived CDR1 and CDR2 are DFQATT and SNEGSKA (reference sequence). Trimming shortened V by 8 bases and J by 5 bases, and 12 bases separated the two germline ends. The CDR3 contains 12 residues. CDR3 nucleotides: TGCAGTTCCGCAAAGGGAACCGGGGAGCTGTTTTTT. Translation gives CSSAKGTGELFF.

This clonotype came up a few times. The chain links TRBV6-1 to TRBJ2-1; tentatively, D is TRBD2 (6 bases). Germline V gene lookup returns CDR1 MNHNS and CDR2 SASEGT. V was shortened by 6 bases and J by 1 base, with 13 bases between the two germline ends. The CDR3 is made up of 15 amino acids. This chain's CDR3 is CASSPRAGSYNEQFF. The DNA for the CDR3 is TGTGCCAGCAGCCCCAGGGCGGGGTCCTACAATGAGCAGTTCTTC.